The source of this TCR beta chain is a study of T-cell memory formation after mild COVID-19. Constant-segment primers served in 5'RACE that generated TCR alpha and TCR beta cDNA libraries bearing sample barcodes and UMIs. TCRdb reanalysed the 5' RACE reads using MiXCR and keeps one entry per CDR3 protein. Of about 360,000 distinct CDR3 sequences detected, 13% to 15% appear once; the ten largest clones hold about 20%. Overall study results and limits: Mainly in CM and EM were contracting CD4+ clones; CD8+ were in EMRA.

Notes on this clonotype: Its matching antigen is unknown.

The CDR3 covers 16 residues. Trimming at V came to 3 bases and at J to 2 bases, leaving 7 bases not matched to a gene. CDR1 and CDR2 (germline): SGDLS, YYNGEE. The V and J genes are TRBV9 and TRBJ2-1, with 8 bases lining up with TRBD2. The clonotype comes from a man between 18 and 29 years old who had mild COVID-19 (a few samples of this study predate the infection). Cell type and time point are not known. Sequenced: PBMCs or a T cell subset sorted from them (not recorded which). CDR3 coding DNA: TGTGCCAGCAGCGACGGCGGGGGGTACGCCTACAATGAGCAGTTCTTC. This sequence encodes CASSDGGGYAYNEQFF.